This T cell receptor (beta chain) is from a study of control samples from healthy donors and cancer patients. CDR1 and CDR2 (germline): GTSNPN, SVGIG (reference sequence). The CDR3 is made up of 13 amino acids. Trimming pared 4 bases from V and 4 bases from J, leaving 11 bases between. Produced via immunoSEQ multiplex PCR; TCRdb's table is partial and in-frame only. This sample carries tens of thousands of clones, about 90% of them seen once, and the ten largest clones take about 13%. This clone is labeled as medium-sized. V and J are TRBV30 and TRBJ1-5, with D maybe TRBD1 (5 bases). The sample taken for sequencing was PBMCs. This clonotype was obtained from a woman between 55 and 75 years old with lung cancer. In DNA form, the CDR3 reads TGTGCCTGGAATAAACAGGCTAATCAGCCCCAGCATTTT. As protein: CAWNKQANQPQHF. The full variable domain, with the rest looked up from reference TRBV30 and TRBJ1-5, is SQTIHQWPATLVQPVGSPLSLECTVEGTSNPNLYWYRQAAGRGLQLLFYSVGIGQISSEVPQNLSASRPQDRQFILSSKKLLLSDSGFYLCAWNKQANQPQHFGDGTRLSIL.